The present T cell receptor (beta chain) was sequenced within a study of CD8+ T cells in alopecia areata. Whole-study results and caveats: Mice showed clearer TCR sharing than patients did, a gap that was possibly HLA-related. Scalp sequencing captures resident alphabeta T cells of normal skin too. Lesional scalp exceeded normal scalp in clonality, especially in alopecia totalis/universalis.

V lost 6 bases and J 11 bases, leaving 14 bases between the germline ends. CDR1 MNHEY and CDR2 SVGAGI come from the germline V gene. This CDR3 is 12 amino acids long. Starting from PBMCs, sorting isolated CD4+ and CD8+ T cells. As regards this clone: What it recognizes is unknown.

RNA was extracted and reverse transcribed into cDNA as the sequencing template. Assay used: immunoSEQ multiplex PCR; TCRdb lists only in-frame clones, some missing. The sample has roughly 100,000 clones, around three fifths seen once; the top ten hold 7.5% to 9%. This TCR was recovered from a human donor in good health. Sequencing was carried out using CD4+ T cells sorted from blood. V gene TRBV6-5 combines with J gene TRBJ2-1; tentatively, D is TRBD2 (6 bases). CDR3 DNA: TGTGCCAGCAGCCCGGGTAGCGGTAAGCAGTTCTTC. Encoded protein: CASSPGSGKQFF.